This TCR beta chain was obtained from a study of blood T cells in healthy people across ages. A J-beta primer mix and a sample-barcoded 5' primer were used in a second PCR of roughly 7 to 12 cycles. MiXCR, applied by TCRdb to the 5' RACE reads, yields one record per CDR3 protein. Of around 1.5 million distinct CDR3 sequences in the sample, approximately 59% are singletons; the top ten hold roughly 6.3%. The CDR3 has 17 residues. This receptor was obtained from a man younger than 35 in good health. V is TRBV21-1 and J is TRBJ2-1; TRBD2 was called by the table and not checked on the DNA. TRBV21-1 is a known pseudogene. The sample comprised blood. CDR3 amino acids: CASSTYSPTSSYNEQFF. The CDR3 region has the DNA TGTGCCAGCAGCACCTACTCCCCTACTAGCTCCTACAATGAGCAGTTCTTC.